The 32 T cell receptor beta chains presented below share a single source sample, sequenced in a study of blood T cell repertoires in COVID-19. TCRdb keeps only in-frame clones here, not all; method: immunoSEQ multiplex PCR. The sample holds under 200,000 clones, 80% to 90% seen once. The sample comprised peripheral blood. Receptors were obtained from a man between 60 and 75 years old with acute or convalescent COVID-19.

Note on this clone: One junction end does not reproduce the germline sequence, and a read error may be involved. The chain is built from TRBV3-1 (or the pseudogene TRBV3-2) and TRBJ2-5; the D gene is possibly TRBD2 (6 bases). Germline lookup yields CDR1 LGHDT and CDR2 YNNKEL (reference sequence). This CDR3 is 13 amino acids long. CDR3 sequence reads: CASSLTSQQTQYF. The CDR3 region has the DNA TGTGCCAGCAGTTTAACTAGCCAACAGACCCAGTACTTC.

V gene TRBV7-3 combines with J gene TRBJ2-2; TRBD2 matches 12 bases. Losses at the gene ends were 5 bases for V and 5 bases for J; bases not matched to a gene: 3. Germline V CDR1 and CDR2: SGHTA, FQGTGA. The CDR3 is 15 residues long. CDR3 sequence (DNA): TGTGCCAGCAGCCCACTAGCGGGAGGAACCGGGGAGCTGTTTTTT. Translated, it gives CASSPLAGGTGELFF.

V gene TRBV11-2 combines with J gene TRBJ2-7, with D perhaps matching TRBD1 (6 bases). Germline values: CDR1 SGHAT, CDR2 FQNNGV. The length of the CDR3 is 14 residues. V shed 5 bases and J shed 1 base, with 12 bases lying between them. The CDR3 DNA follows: TGTGCCAGCAGCCGCAGGGGTCATTCCTACGAGCAGTACTTC. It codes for CASSRRGHSYEQYF.

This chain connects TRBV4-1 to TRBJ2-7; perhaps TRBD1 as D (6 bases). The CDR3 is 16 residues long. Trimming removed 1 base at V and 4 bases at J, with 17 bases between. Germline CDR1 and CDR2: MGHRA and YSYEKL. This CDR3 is CASSQGLAGRGYEQYF. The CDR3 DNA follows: TGCGCCAGCAGCCAAGGACTGGCAGGAAGGGGGTACGAGCAGTACTTC.

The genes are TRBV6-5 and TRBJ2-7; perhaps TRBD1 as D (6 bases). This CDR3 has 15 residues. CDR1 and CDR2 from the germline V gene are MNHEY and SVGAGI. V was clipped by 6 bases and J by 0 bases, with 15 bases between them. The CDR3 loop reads CASSIQGTSSYEQYF. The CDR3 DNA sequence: TGTGCCAGCAGCATACAGGGTACTAGCTCCTACGAGCAGTACTTC.

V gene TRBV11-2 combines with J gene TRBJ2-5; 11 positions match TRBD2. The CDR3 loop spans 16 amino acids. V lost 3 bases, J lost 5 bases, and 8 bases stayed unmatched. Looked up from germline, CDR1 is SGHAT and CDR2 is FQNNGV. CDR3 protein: CASSFHRLAGRETQYF. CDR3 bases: TGTGCCAGCAGCTTCCACCGACTAGCGGGACGCGAGACCCAGTACTTC.

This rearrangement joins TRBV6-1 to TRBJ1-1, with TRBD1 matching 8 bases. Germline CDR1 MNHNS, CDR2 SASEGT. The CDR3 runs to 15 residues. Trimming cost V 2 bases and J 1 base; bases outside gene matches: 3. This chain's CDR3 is CASSEPGQGNTEAFF. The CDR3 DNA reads TGTGCCAGCAGTGAACCCGGACAGGGGAACACTGAAGCTTTCTTT.

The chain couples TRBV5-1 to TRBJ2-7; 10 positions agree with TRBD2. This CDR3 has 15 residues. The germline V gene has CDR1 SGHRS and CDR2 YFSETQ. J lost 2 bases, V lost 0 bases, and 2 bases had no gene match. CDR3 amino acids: CASSLVLAGAYEQYF. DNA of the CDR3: TGCGCCAGCAGCTTGGTCCTAGCGGGAGCCTACGAGCAGTACTTC.

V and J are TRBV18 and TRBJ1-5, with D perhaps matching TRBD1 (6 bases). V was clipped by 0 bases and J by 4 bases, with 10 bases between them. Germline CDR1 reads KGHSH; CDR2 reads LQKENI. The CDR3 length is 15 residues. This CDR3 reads CASSPPGGRNQPQHF. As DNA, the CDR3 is TGTGCCAGCTCACCACCGGGGGGGCGGAATCAGCCCCAGCATTTT.

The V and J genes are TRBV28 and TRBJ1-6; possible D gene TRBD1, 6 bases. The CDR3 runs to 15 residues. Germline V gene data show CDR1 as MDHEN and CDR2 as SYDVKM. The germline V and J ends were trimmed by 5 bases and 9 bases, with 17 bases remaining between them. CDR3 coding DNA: TGTGCCAGCAGTCCTCTGAGGGGGAGGGGTTCACCCCTCCACTTT. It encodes CASSPLRGRGSPLHF.

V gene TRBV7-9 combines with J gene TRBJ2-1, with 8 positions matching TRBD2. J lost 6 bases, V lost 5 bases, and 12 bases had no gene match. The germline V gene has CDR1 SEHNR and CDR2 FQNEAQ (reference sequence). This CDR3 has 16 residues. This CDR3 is CASSVSGGLGSNEQFF. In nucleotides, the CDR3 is TGTGCCAGCAGCGTATCGGGGGGACTAGGGTCCAATGAGCAGTTCTTC.

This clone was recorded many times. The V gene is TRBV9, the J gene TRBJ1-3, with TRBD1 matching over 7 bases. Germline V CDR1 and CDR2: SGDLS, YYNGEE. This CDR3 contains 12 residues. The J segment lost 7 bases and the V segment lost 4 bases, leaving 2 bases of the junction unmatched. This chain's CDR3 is CASSPRGNTIYF. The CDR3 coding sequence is TGTGCCAGCAGCCCCAGGGGGAACACCATATATTTT.

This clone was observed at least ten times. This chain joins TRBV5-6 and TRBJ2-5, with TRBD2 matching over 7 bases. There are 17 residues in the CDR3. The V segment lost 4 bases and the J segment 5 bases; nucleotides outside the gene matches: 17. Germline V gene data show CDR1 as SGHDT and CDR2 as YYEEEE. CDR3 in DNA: TGTGCCAGCAGCCAACCATGGGGGAGGGCCCTTTCTGAGACCCAGTACTTC. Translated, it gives CASSQPWGRALSETQYF.

CDR3 sequence reads: CASTSPNTGELFF. The CDR3 bases are TGTGCCAGCACTAGCCCGAACACCGGGGAGCTGTTTTTT. The V and J genes are TRBV6-5 and TRBJ2-2; possible D gene TRBD2, 5 bases. V was trimmed by 7 bases and J by 0 bases, leaving 6 bases between them. The germline CDR1 and CDR2 sequences are MNHEY and SVGAGI. The CDR3 has 13 amino acids.

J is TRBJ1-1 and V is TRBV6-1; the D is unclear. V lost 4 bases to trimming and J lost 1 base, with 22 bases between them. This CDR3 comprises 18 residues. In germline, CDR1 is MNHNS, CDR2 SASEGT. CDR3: CASSGGTGSSSGNTEAFF. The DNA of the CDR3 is TGTGCCAGCAGTGGCGGCACCGGATCGTCCAGTGGGAACACTGAAGCTTTCTTT.

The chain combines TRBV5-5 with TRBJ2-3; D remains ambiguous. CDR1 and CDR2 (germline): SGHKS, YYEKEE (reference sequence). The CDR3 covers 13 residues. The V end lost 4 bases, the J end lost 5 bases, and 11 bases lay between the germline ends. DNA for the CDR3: TGTGCCAGCAGCGGTGGGCCTTTAGATACGCAGTATTTT. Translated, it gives CASSGGPLDTQYF.

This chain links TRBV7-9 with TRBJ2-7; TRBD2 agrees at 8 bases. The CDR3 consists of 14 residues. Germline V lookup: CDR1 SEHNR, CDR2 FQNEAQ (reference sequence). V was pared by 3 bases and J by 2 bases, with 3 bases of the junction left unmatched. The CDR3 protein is CASSLGLVTYEQYF. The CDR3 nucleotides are TGTGCCAGCAGCTTGGGACTAGTCACCTACGAGCAGTACTTC. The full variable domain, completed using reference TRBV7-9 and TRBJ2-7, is DTGVSQNPRHKITKRGQNVTFRCDPISEHNRLYWYRQTLGQGPEFLTYFQNEAQLEKSRLLSDRFSAERPKGSFSTLEIQRTEQGDSAMYLCASSLGLVTYEQYFGPGTRLTVT.

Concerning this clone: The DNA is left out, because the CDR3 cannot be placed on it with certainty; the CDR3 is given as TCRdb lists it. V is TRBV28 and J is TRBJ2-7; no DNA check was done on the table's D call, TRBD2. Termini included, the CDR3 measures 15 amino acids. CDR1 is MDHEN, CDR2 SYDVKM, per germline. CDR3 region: CASSSSTSGRDEQYF.

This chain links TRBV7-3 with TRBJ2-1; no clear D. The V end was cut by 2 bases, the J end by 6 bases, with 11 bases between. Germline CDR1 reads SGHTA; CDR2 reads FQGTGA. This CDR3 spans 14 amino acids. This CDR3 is CASSLHAASNEQFF. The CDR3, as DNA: TGTGCCAGCAGCTTACATGCGGCAAGCAATGAGCAGTTCTTC.

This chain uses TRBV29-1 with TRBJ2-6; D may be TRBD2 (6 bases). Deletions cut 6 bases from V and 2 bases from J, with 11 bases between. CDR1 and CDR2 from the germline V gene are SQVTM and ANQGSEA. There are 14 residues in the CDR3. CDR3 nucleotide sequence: TGCAGCGTACTAGGAGGGGCTGGGGCCAACGTCCTGACTTTC. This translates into CSVLGGAGANVLTF.

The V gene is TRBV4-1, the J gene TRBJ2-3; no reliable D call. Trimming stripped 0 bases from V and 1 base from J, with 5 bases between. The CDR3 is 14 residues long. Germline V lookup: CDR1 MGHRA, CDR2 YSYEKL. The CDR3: CASSQDPGTDTQYF. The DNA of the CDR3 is TGCGCCAGCAGCCAAGATCCGGGCACAGATACGCAGTATTTT.

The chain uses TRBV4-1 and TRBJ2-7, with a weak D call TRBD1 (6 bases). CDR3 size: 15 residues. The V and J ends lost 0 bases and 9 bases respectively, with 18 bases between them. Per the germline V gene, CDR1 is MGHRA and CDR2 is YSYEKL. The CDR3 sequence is CASSQDVQGFVGQYF. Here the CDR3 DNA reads TGCGCCAGCAGCCAAGATGTACAGGGTTTTGTCGGGCAGTACTTC.

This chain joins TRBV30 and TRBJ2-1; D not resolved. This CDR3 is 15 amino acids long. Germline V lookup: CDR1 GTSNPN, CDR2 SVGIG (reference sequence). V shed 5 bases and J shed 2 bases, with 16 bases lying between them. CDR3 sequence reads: CAWDRVPPPYNEQFF. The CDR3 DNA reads TGTGCCTGGGACCGGGTCCCGCCACCCTACAATGAGCAGTTCTTC. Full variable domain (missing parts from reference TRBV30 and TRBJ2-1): SQTIHQWPATLVQPVGSPLSLECTVEGTSNPNLYWYRQAAGRGLQLLFYSVGIGQISSEVPQNLSASRPQDRQFILSSKKLLLSDSGFYLCAWDRVPPPYNEQFFGPGTRLTVL.

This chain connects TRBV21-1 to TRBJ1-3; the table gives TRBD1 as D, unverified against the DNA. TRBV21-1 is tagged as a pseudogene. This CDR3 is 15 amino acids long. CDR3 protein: CASTSRQGRGNTIYF. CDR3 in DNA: TGTGCCAGCACCTCGAGGCAGGGAAGAGGAAACACCATATATTTT.

CDR3 sequence reads: CASSSLTGTGAYNEQFF. The CDR3, as DNA: TGCGCCAGCAGCTCACTAACCGGGACAGGGGCCTACAATGAGCAGTTCTTC. This rearrangement joins TRBV5-1 to TRBJ2-1; 10 bases match TRBD1. V was clipped by 3 bases and J by 2 bases; unmatched bases: 8. Germline values: CDR1 SGHRS, CDR2 YFSETQ. The CDR3 runs to 17 residues.

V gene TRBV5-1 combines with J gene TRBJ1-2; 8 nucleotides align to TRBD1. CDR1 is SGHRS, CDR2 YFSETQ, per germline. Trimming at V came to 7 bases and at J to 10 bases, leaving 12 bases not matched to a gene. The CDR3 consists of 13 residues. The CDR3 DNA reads TGCGCCAGCGGGCAAACAGGGGGTTTTCACTACACCTTC. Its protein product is CASGQTGGFHYTF.

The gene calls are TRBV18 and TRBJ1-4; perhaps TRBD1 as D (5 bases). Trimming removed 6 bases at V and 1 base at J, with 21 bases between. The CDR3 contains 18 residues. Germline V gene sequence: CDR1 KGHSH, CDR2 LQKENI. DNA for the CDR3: TGTGCCAGCTCTCCCGGCAGGGAGGTTGCTAAAACTAATGAAAAACTGTTTTTT. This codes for CASSPGREVAKTNEKLFF.

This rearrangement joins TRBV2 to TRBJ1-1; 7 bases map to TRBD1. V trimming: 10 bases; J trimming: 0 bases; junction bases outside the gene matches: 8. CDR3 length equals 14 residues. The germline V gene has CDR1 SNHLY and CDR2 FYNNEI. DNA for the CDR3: TGTGCCACCAAACCCGGGACAGTGAACACTGAAGCTTTCTTT. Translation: CATKPGTVNTEAFF.

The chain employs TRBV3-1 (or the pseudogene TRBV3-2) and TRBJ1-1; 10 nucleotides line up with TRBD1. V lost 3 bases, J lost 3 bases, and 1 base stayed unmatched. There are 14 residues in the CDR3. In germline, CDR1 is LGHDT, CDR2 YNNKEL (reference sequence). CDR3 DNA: TGTGCCAGCAGCCAGGGACAGGGGCACACTGAAGCTTTCTTT. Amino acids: CASSQGQGHTEAFF.

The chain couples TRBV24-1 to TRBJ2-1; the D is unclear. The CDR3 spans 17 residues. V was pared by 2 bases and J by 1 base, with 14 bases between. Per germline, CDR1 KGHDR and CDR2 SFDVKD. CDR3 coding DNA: TGTGCCACCAGTGATTCCAGAGCAGCGTCTTCCTACAATGAGCAGTTCTTC. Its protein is CATSDSRAASSYNEQFF.

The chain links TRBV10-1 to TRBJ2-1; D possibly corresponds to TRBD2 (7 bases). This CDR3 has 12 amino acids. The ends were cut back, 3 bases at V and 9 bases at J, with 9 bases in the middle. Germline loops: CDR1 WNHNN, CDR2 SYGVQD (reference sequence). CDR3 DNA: TGCGCCAGCAGTGAAAGGGGGGGTGAGCAGTTCTTC. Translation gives CASSERGGEQFF.

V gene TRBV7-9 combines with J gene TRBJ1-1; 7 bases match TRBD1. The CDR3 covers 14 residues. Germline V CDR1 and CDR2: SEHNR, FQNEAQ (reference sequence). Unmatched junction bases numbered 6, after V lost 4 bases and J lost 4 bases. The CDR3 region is CASSSDRASTEAFF. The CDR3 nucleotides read TGTGCCAGCAGCTCAGACAGGGCGAGCACTGAAGCTTTCTTT.